The subject of this entry is one TCR beta chain. This specimen belongs to a study of blood T cell repertoires in COVID-19. In the study overall: COVID-19 samples collected from the United States, Italy and Spain covered acute and convalescent phases.

The CDR3 loop spans 15 amino acids. Germline V gives CDR1 SGDLS, CDR2 YYNGEE. J gave up 3 bases and V 4 bases, and 7 bases lay outside the gene matches. Clones were read by immunoSEQ multiplex PCR, and TCRdb kept only the in-frame ones, dropping some. The sample contains some 120,000 clones, 84% of which appear only once. The clonotype originates from a human donor in a cohort sampled during active COVID-19. The source material was peripheral blood. The chain carries TRBV9 and TRBJ2-7, with TRBD2 identical over 10 bases. The CDR3 is CASSLGASGGYEQYF. DNA for the CDR3: TGTGCCAGCAGCCTAGGGGCTAGCGGGGGCTACGAGCAGTACTTC. The full variable domain, in which reference TRBV9 and TRBJ2-7 provide the parts outside the CDR3, is DSGVTQTPKHLITATGQRVTLRCSPRSGDLSVYWYQQSLDQGLQFLIQYYNGEERAKGNILERFSAQQFPDLHSELNLSSLELGDSALYFCASSLGASGGYEQYFGPGTRLTVT.